The clone carrying this T cell receptor (beta chain) was seen more than once but under ten times. These data come from a study of beta chain features in type 1 diabetes. Study as a whole: Taken together, all samples contributed approximately 110,000,000 examined sorted cells.

V lost 1 base and J 7 bases, leaving 12 bases between the germline ends. CDR1 SGHKS and CDR2 YYEKEE come from the germline V gene (reference sequence). The length of the CDR3 is 13 residues. The investigators reverse transcribed all of the isolated RNA, so they sequenced expressed TCRB transcripts. TCRdb keeps only in-frame clones here, not all; method: immunoSEQ multiplex PCR. The sample comprises about 230,000 clones, 9.6% of which are singletons, and approximately 0.035% rests with the top ten. Sequenced: naive CD4+ T cells from blood. This chain uses TRBV5-5 with TRBJ2-7, with no clear D. The sequence was obtained from a woman between 18 and 29 years old in good health. The CDR3 loop reads CASSLITQAEQYF. In nucleotides, the CDR3 is TGTGCCAGCAGCTTGATTACCCAAGCGGAGCAGTACTTC.